This passage covers 5 T cell receptor beta chains from one sample sequenced in a study of identical twins. Each CDR3 protein gets one entry after TCRdb re-called the 5' RACE reads with MiXCR. The data contain about 520,000 distinct CDR3 sequences, roughly a fifth of them singletons. The data were also submitted as part of a second study, on T cells expressing NK-cell markers.

Specimen: CD4+ T cells sorted from blood. These receptors were taken from a woman between 18 and 30 years old in good health.

This clonotype was detected only a few times. As DNA, the CDR3 is TGTGCCAGCACTATGACCGCCTATGGCTACACCTTC. This sequence encodes CASTMTAYGYTF. The V call is TRBV6-2 or TRBV6-3, the J call TRBJ1-2; the D is unclear. Germline assignment: CDR1 MNHEY and CDR2 SVGEGT. The V end was cut by 7 bases, the J end by 4 bases, with 10 bases between. This CDR3 spans 12 amino acids.

The chain carries TRBV19 and TRBJ2-7; 8 bases line up with TRBD2. CDR1 LNHDA and CDR2 SQIVND come from the germline V gene (reference sequence). The CDR3 covers 15 residues. The J segment lost 1 base and the V segment lost 6 bases, leaving 8 bases of the junction unmatched. For the CDR3, the DNA is TGTGCCAGTAGGTATGGACGCGGGGGGTCCTACGAGCAGTACTTC. Amino acid sequence: CASRYGRGGSYEQYF.

At least ten counts were recorded for this clonotype. This rearrangement joins TRBV10-3 to TRBJ2-1, with D maybe TRBD1 (6 bases). This CDR3 is 15 amino acids long. CDR1 is ENHRY, CDR2 SYGVKD, per germline. V lost 6 bases, J lost 2 bases, and 14 bases lay in between. This chain's CDR3 is CAISPGTLTYNEQFF. Written as DNA, the CDR3 is TGTGCCATCAGCCCCGGGACATTAACCTACAATGAGCAGTTCTTC.

The chain couples TRBV11-2 to TRBJ2-1; 7 bases line up with TRBD2. CDR1 SGHAT and CDR2 FQNNGV come from the germline V gene. The V and J ends lost 5 bases and 4 bases, in that order; junction bases with no gene match: 8. CDR3 length: 15 residues. CDR3 coding DNA: TGTGCCAGCAGCGTTACCGGGACTATATACAATGAGCAGTTCTTC. It codes for CASSVTGTIYNEQFF. Looking up the rest from reference TRBV11-2 and TRBJ2-1 gives the full variable domain: EAGVAQSPRYKIIEKRQSVAFWCNPISGHATLYWYQQILGQGPKLLIQFQNNGVVDDSQLPKDRFSAERLKGVDSTLKIQPAKLEDSAVYLCASSVTGTIYNEQFFGPGTRLTVL.

This chain joins TRBV12-3 or TRBV12-4 and TRBJ1-2; no reliable D call. V shed 2 bases and J shed 7 bases, with 17 bases lying between them. The CDR3 is 15 amino acids. Written as DNA, the CDR3 is TGTGCCAGCAGTTTATCACGGGTCTTAGTTCGTGGCTACACCTTC. Its translation: CASSLSRVLVRGYTF.